This T cell receptor beta chain is from a study of shared clonotypes between healthy human individuals. Study-wide results and limits: Rarefaction showed that sequencing of sorted subsets was incomplete (despite large depth). Owing to a small donor count, the genetic and exposure-history diversity represented was limited.

For this clone: The antigen is unknown.

TCRdb keeps only in-frame clones here, not all; method: immunoSEQ multiplex PCR. The sample carries roughly 1,500,000 clones, roughly 98.5% recorded once. The J segment lost 3 bases and the V segment lost 6 bases, leaving 6 bases of the junction unmatched. The CDR3 is 16 residues long. Germline-derived CDR1 and CDR2 are SGHRS and YFSETQ. Participating donors were healthy, HIV-negative adults free of recent acute infections or vaccinations. It was into CD45RA+ naive and CD45RA-negative memory subsets that the CD4+ cells were split. This clonotype was obtained from a man under 40 in good health. This chain joins TRBV5-1 and TRBJ2-2, with TRBD2 matching over 12 bases. The source material was naive CD4+ T cells sorted from blood. The sample's subset: CD45RA+ positively selected. The CDR3 DNA is TGCGCCAGCAACCCACTAGCGGGAGGTCACACCGGGGAGCTGTTTTTT. It translates to CASNPLAGGHTGELFF.